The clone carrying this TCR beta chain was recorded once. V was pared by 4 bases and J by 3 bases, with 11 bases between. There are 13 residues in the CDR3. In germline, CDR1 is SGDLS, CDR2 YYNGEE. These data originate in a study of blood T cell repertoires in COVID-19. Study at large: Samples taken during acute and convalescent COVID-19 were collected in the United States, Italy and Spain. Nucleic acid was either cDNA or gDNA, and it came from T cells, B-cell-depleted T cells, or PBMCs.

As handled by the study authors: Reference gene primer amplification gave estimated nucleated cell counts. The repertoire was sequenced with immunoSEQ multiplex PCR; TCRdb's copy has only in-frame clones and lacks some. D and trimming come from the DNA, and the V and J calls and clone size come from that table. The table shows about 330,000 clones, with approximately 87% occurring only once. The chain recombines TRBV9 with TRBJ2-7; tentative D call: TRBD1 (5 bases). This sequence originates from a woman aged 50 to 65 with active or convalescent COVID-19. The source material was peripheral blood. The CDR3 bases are TGTGCCAGCAGCTCCAGGGTAGGCTACGAGCAGTACTTC. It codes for CASSSRVGYEQYF.